This paragraph covers one T cell receptor beta chain sequence. This clonotype has a handful of counts. Its antigen target is currently unknown. Per-base quality was not reported, and no clone a single base away is much larger than it. These data are taken from a study of blood T cells in healthy people across ages (dated by TCRdb to between 2014 and 2016). In the study overall: Template switching captured roughly one uniquely barcoded TCR beta cDNA molecule per two T cells in model experiments. Using deep sequencing normalized with unique cDNA molecular identifiers, the study measured how TCR beta repertoire diversity changes with age. The donors were split into four age groups: young (average roughly 15 years), middle-aged (39), aged (approximately 60) and long-lived (over 75). To avoid experimental bias, donors of different ages were spread randomly across the sequencing lanes. Using the same blood draw, the study looked at two additional independent replicas of 1 million unique cDNA reads for two donors, one aged 18 to 30 and the other aged 80 or older. Here is what the overall study found, with its caveats: Because donor CMV infection status was unknown, age-related changes in expanded clonotypes were potentially confounded. Observed TCR beta diversity per million T cells fell roughly linearly with age, and a significant reduction was already apparent by age roughly 40. Compared with the aged group, the long-lived group had more naive CD4+ T cells, fewer expanded clones and increased TCR diversity, suggesting age selection. Estimates of total diversity based on one million sequenced T cells were considered lower bounds and underestimates. Bulk unsorted PBMC profiling prevented conclusive comparison of naive and antigen-experienced compartments. A strong correlation was found between observed TCR beta diversity and the percentage of naive T cells measured by flow cytometry.

Systemically healthy Caucasian individuals from Russia, roughly 40 in total and aged roughly 6 to 95 years, were included as donors. Roughly 9.5 milliliters of peripheral blood were drawn from each donor into EDTA-treated Vacutainer tubes. Ficoll-Paque density-gradient centrifugation was used to isolate PBMCs, with at least 7 million obtained per sample. Total RNA was extracted from PBMCs with Trizol reagent, with at least 6 micrograms obtained per sample. Naive CD45RAhigh/CD27high T cell percentages were measured by flow cytometry on a PBMC aliquot from every donor. At the junction V is shortened by 1 base and J by 0 bases; bases outside the gene matches: 2. The germline V gene specifies MGHDK as CDR1 and SYGVNS as CDR2. The CDR3 numbers 16 residues from cysteine through phenylalanine. Only CDR3 DNA remains: 48 bases, in frame from the first base. Preparation of the library involved 5' RACE. This sample was sequenced with an Illumina HiSeq 2500. A second 7 to 11 cycle PCR used a sample-barcoded 5' primer and a J-beta primer mix. A unique molecular identifier was introduced onto each TCR beta cDNA molecule by a template-switch 5' adaptor carrying 12 random nucleotides. Each sample yielded at least 2.5 million CDR3-containing paired-end reads. First-strand cDNA synthesis was performed from all RNA using the Mint cDNA synthesis kit, with priming by a TRBC-specific oligonucleotide. After uracil-DNA glycosylase treatment, a first 18-cycle PCR used universal primers M1SS and BC2_uni_R on all cDNA. The original pipeline was this. For normalization, 1 million high-quality reads were randomly selected from each sample, with every read carrying a distinct molecular identifier. Instead of being binned into consensus sequences, reads that shared molecular identifiers were thrown out. MiTCR, with a Q25 quality threshold and the strictest error-elimination algorithm, was used for CDR3 identification, clonotype clustering and error correction. A nonparametric unseen species model with Euler transformation was used to estimate a lower bound on total TCR beta diversity. The public sequencing data were trimmed at Q25 with fastp and processed into clonotypes with MiXCR by TCRdb, which kept only in-frame beta chains. Entries are consolidated by CDR3 protein sequence, retaining the most common genes and DNA. What appears here as the V and J calls and clone size reflects TCRdb's work, not the paper's. The sample includes some 1.4 million distinct CDR3 sequences, with around two fifths observed a single time. 7.9% of the sample comes from the top ten.

Sequencing was performed on blood. The chain links TRBV25-1 with TRBJ2-3; a stretch of 9 junction bases matches TRBD2. The clonotype comes from a woman aged 18 to 35 in good health. The DNA sequence is given as TGTGCCAGCAGTGAATCTCTAGCGGGGAGCACAGATACGCAGTATTTT. The translation is CASSESLAGSTDTQYF. Full variable domain (CDR3 extended with the reference TRBV25-1 and TRBJ2-3 proteins): EADIYQTPRYLVIGTGKKITLECSQTMGHDKMYWYQQDPGMELHLIHYSYGVNSTEKGDLSSESTVSRIRTEHFPLTLESARPSHTSQYLCASSESLAGSTDTQYFGPGTRLTVL.